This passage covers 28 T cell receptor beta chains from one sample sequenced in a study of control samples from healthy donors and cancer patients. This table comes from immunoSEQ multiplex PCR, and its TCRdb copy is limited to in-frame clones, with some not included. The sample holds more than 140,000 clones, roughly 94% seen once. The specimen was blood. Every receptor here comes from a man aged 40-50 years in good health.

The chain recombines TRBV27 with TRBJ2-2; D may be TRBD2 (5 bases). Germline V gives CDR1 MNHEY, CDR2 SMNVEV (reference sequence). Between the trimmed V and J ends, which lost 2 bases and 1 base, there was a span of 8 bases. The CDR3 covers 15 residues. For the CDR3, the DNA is TGTGCCAGCAGTTTACGGGGTCAGAACACCGGGGAGCTGTTTTTT. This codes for CASSLRGQNTGELFF.

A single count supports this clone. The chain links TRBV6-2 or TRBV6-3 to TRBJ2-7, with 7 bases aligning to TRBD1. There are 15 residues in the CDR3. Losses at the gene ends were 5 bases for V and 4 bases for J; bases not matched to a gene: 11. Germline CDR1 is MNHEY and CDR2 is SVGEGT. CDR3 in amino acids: CASSTSPGQTYEQYF. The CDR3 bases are TGTGCCAGCAGTACTAGTCCGGGACAGACTTACGAGCAGTACTTC.

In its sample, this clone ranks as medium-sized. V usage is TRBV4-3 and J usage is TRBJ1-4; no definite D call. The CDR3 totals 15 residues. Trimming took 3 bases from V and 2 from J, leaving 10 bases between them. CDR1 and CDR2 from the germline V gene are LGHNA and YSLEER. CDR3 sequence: CASSQPGWTNEKLFF. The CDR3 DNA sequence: TGCGCCAGCAGCCAGCCCGGTTGGACTAATGAAAAACTGTTTTTT.

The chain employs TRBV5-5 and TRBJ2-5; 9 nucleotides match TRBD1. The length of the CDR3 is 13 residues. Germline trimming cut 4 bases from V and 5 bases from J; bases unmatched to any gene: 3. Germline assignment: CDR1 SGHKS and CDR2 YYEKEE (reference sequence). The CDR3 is CASSRDRGETQYF. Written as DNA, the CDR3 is TGTGCCAGCAGCCGAGACAGGGGGGAGACCCAGTACTTC.

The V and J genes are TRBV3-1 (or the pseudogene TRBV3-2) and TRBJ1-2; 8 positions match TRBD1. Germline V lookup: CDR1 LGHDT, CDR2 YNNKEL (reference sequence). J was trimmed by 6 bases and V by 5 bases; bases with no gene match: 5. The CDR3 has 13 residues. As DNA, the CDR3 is TGTGCCAGCAGCAAACTGGACAGGGATGGCTACACCTTC. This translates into CASSKLDRDGYTF.

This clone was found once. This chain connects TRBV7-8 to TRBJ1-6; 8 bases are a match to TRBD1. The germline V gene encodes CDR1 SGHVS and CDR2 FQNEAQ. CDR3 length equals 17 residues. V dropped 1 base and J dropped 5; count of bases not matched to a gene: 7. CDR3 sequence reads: CASSLDYPDRDNSPLHF. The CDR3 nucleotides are TGTGCCAGCAGCTTAGATTACCCGGACAGGGATAATTCACCCCTCCACTTT.

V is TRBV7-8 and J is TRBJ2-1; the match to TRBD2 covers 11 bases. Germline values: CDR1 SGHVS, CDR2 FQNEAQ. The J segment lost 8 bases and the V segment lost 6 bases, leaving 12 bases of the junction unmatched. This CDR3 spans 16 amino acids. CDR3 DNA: TGTGCCAGCAGTTCCTTCAGAGTGGGACTAGCGGATGAGCAGTTCTTC. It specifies CASSSFRVGLADEQFF. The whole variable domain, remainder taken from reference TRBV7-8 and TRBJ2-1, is GAGVSQSPRYKVAKRGQDVALRCDPISGHVSLFWYQQALGQGPEFLTYFQNEAQLDKSGLPSDRFFAERPEGSVSTLKIQRTQQEDSAVYLCASSSFRVGLADEQFFGPGTRLTVL.

The CDR3 DNA reads TGCAGTGCTATAGCGGGGGATACGCAGTATTTT. It translates to CSAIAGDTQYF. The chain has TRBV20-1 and TRBJ2-3; 8 bases match TRBD2. The CDR3 runs 11 residues. The V gene's germline CDR1 is DFQATT and CDR2 SNEGSKA (reference sequence). Germline trimming cut 4 bases from V and 6 bases from J; bases unmatched to any gene: 0.

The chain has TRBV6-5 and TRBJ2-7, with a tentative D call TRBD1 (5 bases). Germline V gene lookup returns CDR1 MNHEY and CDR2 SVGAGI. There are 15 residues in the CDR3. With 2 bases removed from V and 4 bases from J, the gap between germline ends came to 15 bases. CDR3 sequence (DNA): TGTGCCAGCAGTTACGAGACAGAGAGAGGTTACGAGCAGTACTTC. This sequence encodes CASSYETERGYEQYF.

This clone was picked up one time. The CDR3 loop reads CASSVDPAGDSGANVLTF. The CDR3 region has the DNA TGTGCCAGCAGCGTAGACCCAGCGGGAGATTCCGGGGCCAACGTCCTGACTTTC. The genes are TRBV9 and TRBJ2-6, with 8 nucleotides matching TRBD2. V lost 0 bases to trimming and J lost 4 bases; unmatched junction nucleotides: 9. Germline values: CDR1 SGDLS, CDR2 YYNGEE. The CDR3 extends over 18 amino acids.

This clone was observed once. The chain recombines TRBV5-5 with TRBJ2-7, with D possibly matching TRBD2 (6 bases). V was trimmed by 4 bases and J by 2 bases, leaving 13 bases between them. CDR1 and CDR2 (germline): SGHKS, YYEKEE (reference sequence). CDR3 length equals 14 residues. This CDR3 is CASSPWDLTYEQYF. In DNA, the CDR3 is TGTGCCAGCAGCCCCTGGGACTTGACCTACGAGCAGTACTTC.

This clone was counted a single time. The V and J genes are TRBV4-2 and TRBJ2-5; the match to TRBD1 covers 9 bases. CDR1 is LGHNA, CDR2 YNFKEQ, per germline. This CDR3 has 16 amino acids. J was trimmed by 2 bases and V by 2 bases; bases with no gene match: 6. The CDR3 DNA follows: TGTGCCAGCAGCCAAAGTTTAGGACAGGGGCAAGAGACCCAGTACTTC. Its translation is CASSQSLGQGQETQYF.

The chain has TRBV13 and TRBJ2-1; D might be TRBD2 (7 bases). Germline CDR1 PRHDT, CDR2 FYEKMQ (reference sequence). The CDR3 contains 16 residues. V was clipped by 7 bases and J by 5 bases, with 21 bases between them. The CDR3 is CASMGSDGGRHNEQFF. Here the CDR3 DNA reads TGTGCCAGCATGGGTTCTGACGGGGGGCGCCACAATGAGCAGTTCTTC.

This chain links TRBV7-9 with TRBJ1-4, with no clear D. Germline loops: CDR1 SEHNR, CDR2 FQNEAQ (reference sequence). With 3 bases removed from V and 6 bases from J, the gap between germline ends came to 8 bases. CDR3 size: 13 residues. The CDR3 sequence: CASSFLDDEKLFF. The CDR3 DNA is TGTGCCAGCAGCTTTTTGGATGATGAAAAACTGTTTTTT. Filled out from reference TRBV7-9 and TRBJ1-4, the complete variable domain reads DTGVSQNPRHKITKRGQNVTFRCDPISEHNRLYWYRQTLGQGPEFLTYFQNEAQLEKSRLLSDRFSAERPKGSFSTLEIQRTEQGDSAMYLCASSFLDDEKLFFGSGTQLSVL.

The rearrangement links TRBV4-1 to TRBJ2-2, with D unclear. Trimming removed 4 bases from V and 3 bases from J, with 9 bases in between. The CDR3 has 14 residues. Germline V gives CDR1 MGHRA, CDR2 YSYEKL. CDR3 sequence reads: CASSRPSDTGELFF. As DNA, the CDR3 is TGCGCCAGCAGCCGCCCTAGTGACACCGGGGAGCTGTTTTTT.

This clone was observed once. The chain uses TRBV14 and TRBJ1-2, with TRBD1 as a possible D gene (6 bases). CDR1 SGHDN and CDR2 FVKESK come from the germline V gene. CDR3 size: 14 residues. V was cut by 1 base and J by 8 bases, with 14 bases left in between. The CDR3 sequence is CASSQAGEYTGYTF. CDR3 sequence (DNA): TGTGCCAGCAGCCAAGCAGGGGAGTATACCGGCTACACCTTC. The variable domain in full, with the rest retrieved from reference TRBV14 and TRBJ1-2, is EAGVTQFPSHSVIEKGQTVTLRCDPISGHDNLYWYRRVMGKEIKFLLHFVKESKQDESGMPNNRFLAERTGGTYSTLKVQPAELEDSGVYFCASSQAGEYTGYTFGSGTRLTVV.

The CDR3 sequence: CASSLVGGMNTEAFF. Written as DNA, the CDR3 is TGTGCCAGCAGCTTAGTCGGGGGAATGAACACTGAAGCTTTCTTT. The V gene is TRBV11-2, the J gene TRBJ1-1; possible D gene TRBD1, 5 bases. V lost 1 base and J lost 0, with 9 bases in between. Germline V gives CDR1 SGHAT, CDR2 FQNNGV. This CDR3 spans 15 amino acids.

CDR3 residues: CATSAQRGKNTIYF. In DNA, the CDR3 is TGTGCCACCAGCGCACAGAGGGGAAAAAACACCATATATTTT. The V and J genes are TRBV15 and TRBJ1-3; TRBD1 might be the D (5 bases). V was clipped by 5 bases and J by 6 bases, with 14 bases between them. The CDR3 consists of 14 residues. Per germline, CDR1 LNHNV and CDR2 YYDKDF (reference sequence).

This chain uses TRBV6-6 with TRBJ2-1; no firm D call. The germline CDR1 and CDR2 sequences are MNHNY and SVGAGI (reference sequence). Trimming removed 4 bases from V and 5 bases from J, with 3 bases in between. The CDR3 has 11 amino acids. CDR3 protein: CASSSDNEQFF. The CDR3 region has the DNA TGTGCCAGCAGTTCAGACAATGAGCAGTTCTTC.

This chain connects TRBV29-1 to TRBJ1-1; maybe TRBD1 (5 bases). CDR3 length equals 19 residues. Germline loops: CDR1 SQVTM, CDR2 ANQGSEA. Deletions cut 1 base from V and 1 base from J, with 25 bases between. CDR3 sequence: CSVEGATGLMGTKNTEAFF. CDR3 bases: TGCAGCGTTGAAGGAGCCACCGGTTTGATGGGGACGAAGAACACTGAAGCTTTCTTT. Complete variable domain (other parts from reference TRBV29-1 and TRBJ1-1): SAVISQKPSRDICQRGTSLTIQCQVDSQVTMMFWYRQQPGQSLTLIATANQGSEATYESGFVIDKFPISRPNLTFSTLTVSNMSPEDSSIYLCSVEGATGLMGTKNTEAFFGQGTRLTVV.

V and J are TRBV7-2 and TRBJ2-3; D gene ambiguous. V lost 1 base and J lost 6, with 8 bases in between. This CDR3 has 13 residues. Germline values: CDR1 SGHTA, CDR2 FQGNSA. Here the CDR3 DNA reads TGTGCCAGCAGCTTAGTCCGGACGGATACGCAGTATTTT. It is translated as CASSLVRTDTQYF.

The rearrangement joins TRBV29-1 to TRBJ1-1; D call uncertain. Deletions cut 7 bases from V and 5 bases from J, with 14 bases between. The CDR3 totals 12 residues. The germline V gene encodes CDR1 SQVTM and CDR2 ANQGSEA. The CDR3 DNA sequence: TGCAGCGGTGGTCGCAGGACGACTGAAGCTTTCTTT. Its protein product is CSGGRRTTEAFF.

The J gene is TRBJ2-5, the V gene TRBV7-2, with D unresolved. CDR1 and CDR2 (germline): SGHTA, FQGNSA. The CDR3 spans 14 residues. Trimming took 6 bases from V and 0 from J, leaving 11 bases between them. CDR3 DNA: TGTGCCAGCAGGAAAGGACCGAACCAAGAGACCCAGTACTTC. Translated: CASRKGPNQETQYF.

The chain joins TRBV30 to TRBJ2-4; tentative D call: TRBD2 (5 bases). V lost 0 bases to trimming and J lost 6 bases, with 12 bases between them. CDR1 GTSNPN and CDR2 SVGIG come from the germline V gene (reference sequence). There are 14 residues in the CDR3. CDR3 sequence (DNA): TGTGCCTGGAGTGTACTTCGGGATATAAACATTCAGTACTTC. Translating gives CAWSVLRDINIQYF.

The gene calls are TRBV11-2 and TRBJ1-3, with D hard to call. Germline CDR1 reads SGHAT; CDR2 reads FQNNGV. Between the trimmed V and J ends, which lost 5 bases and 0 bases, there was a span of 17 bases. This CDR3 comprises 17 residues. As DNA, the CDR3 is TGTGCCAGCAGCACGAAGAGACGGGCTCTCTCTGGAAACACCATATATTTT. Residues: CASSTKRRALSGNTIYF.

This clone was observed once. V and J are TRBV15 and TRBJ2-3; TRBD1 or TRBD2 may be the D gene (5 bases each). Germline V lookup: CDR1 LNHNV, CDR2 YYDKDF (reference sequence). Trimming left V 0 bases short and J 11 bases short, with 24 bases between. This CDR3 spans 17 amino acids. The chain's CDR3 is CATSRDQLRDDRRRQYF. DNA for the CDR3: TGTGCCACCAGCAGAGATCAGTTAAGGGACGATCGCCGTAGGCAGTATTTT.

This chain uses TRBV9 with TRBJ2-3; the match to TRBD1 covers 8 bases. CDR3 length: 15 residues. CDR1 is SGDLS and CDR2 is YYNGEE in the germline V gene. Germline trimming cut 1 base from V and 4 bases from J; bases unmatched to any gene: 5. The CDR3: CASSVSGGTSDTQYF. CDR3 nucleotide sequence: TGTGCCAGCAGCGTATCAGGGGGCACATCAGATACGCAGTATTTT.

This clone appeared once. The CDR3 bases are TGTGCCAGTCGGGACCGTTTAAACGAGCAGTACTTC. Translation gives CASRDRLNEQYF. This rearrangement joins TRBV27 to TRBJ2-7; perhaps D is TRBD1 or TRBD2 (5 bases each). The CDR3 has 12 residues. V was cut by 9 bases and J by 5 bases, with 14 bases left in between. The germline gives CDR1 MNHEY, CDR2 SMNVEV (reference sequence).